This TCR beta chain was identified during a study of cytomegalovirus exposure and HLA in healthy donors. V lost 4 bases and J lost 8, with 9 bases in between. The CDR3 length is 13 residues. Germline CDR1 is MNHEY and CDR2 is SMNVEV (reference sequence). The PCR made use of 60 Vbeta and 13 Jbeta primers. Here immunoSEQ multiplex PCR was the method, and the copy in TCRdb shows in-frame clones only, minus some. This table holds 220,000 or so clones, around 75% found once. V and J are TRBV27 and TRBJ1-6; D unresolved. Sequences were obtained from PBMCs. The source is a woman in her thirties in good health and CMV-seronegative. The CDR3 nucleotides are TGTGCCAGCAGTTCGACCGGAGATTCACCCCTCCACTTT. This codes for CASSSTGDSPLHF.